These 3 T cell receptor beta chains were all obtained from the same sample, sequenced in a study of siplizumab effects on memory and regulatory T cells. Produced via immunoSEQ multiplex PCR; TCRdb's table is partial and in-frame only. The data show about 120,000 clones, with around 95% seen just once and approximately 0.17% held by the top ten. The material sequenced was non-Treg CD4+ T cells sorted from blood. These TCRs come from a human donor in good health.

The chain carries TRBV7-3 and TRBJ2-7; D is uncertain. The CDR3 consists of 15 residues. Trimming shortened V by 4 bases and J by 6 bases, and 19 bases separated the two germline ends. Germline CDR1 is SGHTA and CDR2 is FQGTGA. The chain's CDR3 is CASSSTTGSGSEQYF. Written as DNA, the CDR3 is TGTGCCAGCAGCTCCACAACTGGTTCAGGATCCGAGCAGTACTTC.

This clone was seen just once. This rearrangement joins TRBV6-6 to TRBJ2-3, with 9 bases lining up with TRBD2. CDR1 and CDR2 from the germline V gene are MNHNY and SVGAGI (reference sequence). V was clipped by 4 bases and J by 4 bases; unmatched bases: 9. The CDR3 runs to 16 residues. Here the CDR3 reads CASSSSRGGVADTQYF. CDR3 DNA: TGTGCCAGCAGTTCCTCGCGGGGGGGGGTCGCAGATACGCAGTATTTT.

The rearrangement uses TRBV2 and TRBJ2-7; D call uncertain. Germline V gene data show CDR1 as SNHLY and CDR2 as FYNNEI. This CDR3 region has 14 residues. V lost 0 bases, J lost 2 bases, and 8 bases lay in between. For the CDR3, the DNA is TGTGCCAGCAGTGAAGCGAGGCTTACCTACGAGCAGTACTTC. It encodes CASSEARLTYEQYF.